Each of the 26 T cell receptor beta chains below was sequenced from the same sample in a study of CD8 T cells in ankylosing spondylitis. In TCRdb, the 5' RACE reads were re-called with MiXCR into one record per CDR3 protein. In the table there are 200,000 to 250,000 distinct CDR3 sequences, over 9.5% of which are singletons. The sample was blood, either unsorted or a sorted T cell fraction (not recorded which). The receptor source for this set is a male donor with ankylosing spondylitis or in good health (not recorded which).

With respect to this clonotype: A read error may be the cause here, since a much bigger clone is one base away. The gene calls are TRBV5-1 and TRBJ1-2; no reliable D call. CDR3 length equals 15 residues. Germline V lookup: CDR1 SGHRS, CDR2 YFSETQ. CDR3: CASSPGPLSNYGDTF. The DNA of the CDR3 is TGCGCCAGCAGCCCAGGCCCGTTGTCTAACTATGGCGACACCTTC.

This clonotype was seen ten or more times. DNA of the CDR3: TGCAGTGCTAGACAAGACGCGAACACCGGGGAGCTGTTTTTT. Its protein is CSARQDANTGELFF. The chain recombines TRBV20-1 with TRBJ2-2, with no clear D. The CDR3 is made up of 14 amino acids. The V and J ends lost 2 bases and 0 bases respectively, with 7 bases between them. Germline loops: CDR1 DFQATT, CDR2 SNEGSKA (reference sequence).

There are many counts of this clonotype. The J gene is TRBJ2-7, the V gene TRBV12-3 or TRBV12-4, with 8 bases that match TRBD2. J lost 4 bases, V lost 3 bases, and 11 bases had no gene match. The CDR3 contains 16 residues. DNA for the CDR3: TGTGCCAGCAGTTTTTCCCTATGGCGGGGGGCTTACGAGCAGTACTTC. Residues: CASSFSLWRGAYEQYF.

J is TRBJ1-5 and V is TRBV12-3 or TRBV12-4, with D perhaps TRBD1 (6 bases). The CDR3 loop spans 16 amino acids. V was cut by 3 bases and J by 3 bases, with 15 bases left in between. CDR3: CASSFQGRGDNQPQHF. CDR3 sequence (DNA): TGTGCCAGCAGTTTTCAGGGGCGAGGGGACAATCAGCCCCAGCATTTT.

This clonotype was observed many times. CDR3 in DNA: TGCGCCAGCAGCGAGGGGACAGGAGGTCAATATGGCTACACCTTC. This sequence encodes CASSEGTGGQYGYTF. This sequence joins TRBV5-1 and TRBJ1-2, with 8 positions matching TRBD1. Germline CDR1 reads SGHRS; CDR2 reads YFSETQ. This CDR3 region has 15 residues. The ends lost 4 bases at V and 5 bases at J; junction bases unmatched: 10.

With respect to this clonotype: A much larger clone lies a single base off, so this may be a read error. Here the CDR3 omits its conserved ending phenylalanine or tryptophan, so a read error is the likely source. The V and J genes are TRBV20-1 and TRBJ2-3; 7 nucleotides align to TRBD1. This CDR3 spans 13 amino acids. V shed 2 bases and J 4 bases; nucleotides not matched to a gene: 3. Germline assignment: CDR1 DFQATT and CDR2 SNEGSKA (reference sequence). CDR3 DNA sequence: TGCAGTGCTAGACCTACAGGGGCAGATACGCAGTATTTA. It is translated as CSARPTGADTQYL.

The table lists this clonotype with many counts. The rearrangement joins TRBV28 to TRBJ2-2; TRBD1 aligns across 8 bases. J was trimmed by 4 bases and V by 6 bases; bases with no gene match: 4. The CDR3 is 14 residues long. Germline V gene sequence: CDR1 MDHEN, CDR2 SYDVKM. As DNA, the CDR3 is TGTGCCAGCAGCCAACAGGGGGGCACCGGGGAGCTGTTTTTT. It yields the protein CASSQQGGTGELFF.

There are many counts of this clonotype. The chain joins TRBV15 to TRBJ1-6; no clear D. The CDR3 runs to 12 residues. The germline V gene has CDR1 LNHNV and CDR2 YYDKDF (reference sequence). V shed 3 bases and J shed 8 bases, with 5 bases lying between them. DNA for the CDR3: TGTGCCACCAGCAGCCCAGATTCACCCCTCCACTTT. Translation gives CATSSPDSPLHF.

The chain carries TRBV12-3 or TRBV12-4 and TRBJ1-2, with 10 bases aligning to TRBD1. V lost 6 bases to trimming and J lost 8 bases; unmatched junction nucleotides: 12. This CDR3 contains 15 residues. The CDR3 DNA reads as TGTGCCAGCAGCCCCCAGACAGGGGGCGTGGAGGGCTACACCTTC. It codes for CASSPQTGGVEGYTF.

This clonotype was counted ten times or more. The chain is built from TRBV5-1 and TRBJ2-5; 8 bases agree with TRBD2. This CDR3 region has 14 residues. After removal of 4 bases from V and 4 bases from J, the junction contained 6 bases not matched to a gene. Germline V gene lookup returns CDR1 SGHRS and CDR2 YFSETQ. CDR3 sequence reads: CASSLEAGAETQYF. The CDR3 DNA reads as TGCGCCAGCAGCCTCGAAGCGGGGGCAGAGACCCAGTACTTC.

This clonotype showed up many times. The J gene is TRBJ2-5, the V gene TRBV5-1; D is unresolved. Germline CDR1 SGHRS, CDR2 YFSETQ. CDR3 length equals 12 residues. Trimming pared 6 bases from V and 3 bases from J, leaving 9 bases between. The CDR3 DNA is TGCGCCAGCATGAACGGTGAAGAGACCCAGTACTTC. This translates into CASMNGEETQYF.

This clonotype appeared many times. V gene TRBV28 combines with J gene TRBJ2-4; possibly TRBD2 for D (6 bases). The germline V gene encodes CDR1 MDHEN and CDR2 SYDVKM. CDR3 size: 14 residues. Trimming removed 7 bases at V and 8 bases at J, with 18 bases between. CDR3: CASNSQESGDIQYF. The DNA of the CDR3 is TGTGCCAGCAACTCCCAAGAATCGGGGGACATTCAGTACTTC.

This clonotype was recorded many times. The chain recombines TRBV28 with TRBJ1-1; TRBD1 agrees at 7 bases. J lost 7 bases, V lost 1 base, and 6 bases had no gene match. The CDR3 is 14 amino acids. In germline, CDR1 is MDHEN, CDR2 SYDVKM. This CDR3 reads CASSLLPGGGEAFF. For the CDR3, the DNA is TGTGCCAGCAGTTTATTGCCAGGGGGAGGTGAAGCTTTCTTT.

This rearrangement joins TRBV20-1 to TRBJ2-5; D is undetermined. V lost 6 bases to trimming and J lost 5 bases, with 19 bases between them. CDR1 and CDR2 (germline): DFQATT, SNEGSKA (reference sequence). CDR3 size: 14 residues. In nucleotides, the CDR3 is TGCAGTGCACGGAGCGATCAGAGGATGGAGACCCAGTACTTC. Its translation is CSARSDQRMETQYF.

This clonotype was detected ten times or more. The CDR3: CASSLLAAMNTEAFF. The CDR3 DNA sequence: TGCGCCAGCAGCTTGTTGGCAGCTATGAACACTGAAGCTTTCTTT. The chain links TRBV5-1 to TRBJ1-1; the D is unclear. V gave up 1 base and J gave up 0 bases, with 10 bases separating them. Germline lookup yields CDR1 SGHRS and CDR2 YFSETQ. The CDR3 is made up of 15 amino acids.

A note on this clonotype: A much larger clonotype is one base distant, so this may be a read error. Lacking the conserved final phenylalanine or tryptophan, this CDR3 likely reflects a read error. The chain carries TRBV2 and TRBJ2-4; a weak D match, TRBD2 (5 bases). CDR3 length: 15 residues. With 4 bases removed from V and 4 bases from J, the gap between germline ends came to 14 bases. CDR1 SNHLY and CDR2 FYNNEI come from the germline V gene. The CDR3 sequence is CASSGLGAEKNIQYY. Here the CDR3 DNA reads TGTGCCAGCAGTGGGTTGGGAGCAGAAAAAAACATTCAGTACTAC.

This clonotype occurred a few times. This chain uses TRBV20-1 with TRBJ1-3, with D perhaps matching TRBD1 (6 bases). Germline CDR1 and CDR2: DFQATT and SNEGSKA (reference sequence). Trimming removed 3 bases at V and 0 bases at J, with 21 bases between. This CDR3 contains 18 residues. The CDR3 here is CSASKGGSSASSGNTIYF. CDR3 DNA sequence: TGCAGTGCTAGTAAGGGGGGCTCATCTGCGTCCTCTGGAAACACCATATATTTT.

This clonotype was seen a few times. The genes are TRBV7-9 and TRBJ2-1, with TRBD2 matching 9 bases. The length of the CDR3 is 15 residues. The germline gives CDR1 SEHNR, CDR2 FQNEAQ (reference sequence). V trimming: 5 bases; J trimming: 6 bases; junction bases outside the gene matches: 8. This CDR3 reads CASSALAGNSNEQFF. The CDR3 bases are TGTGCCAGCAGCGCTCTAGCGGGGAATTCCAATGAGCAGTTCTTC.

The chain couples TRBV3-1 to TRBJ2-5; TRBD2 matches at 7 bases. Germline CDR1 LGHDT, CDR2 YNNKEL (reference sequence). The CDR3 is 16 residues long. V lost 4 bases to trimming and J lost 2 bases; unmatched junction nucleotides: 10. The CDR3 is CASSLSPAGTQETQYF. The CDR3 DNA follows: TGTGCCAGCAGCCTTTCGCCAGCGGGAACTCAAGAGACCCAGTACTTC.

The rearrangement uses TRBV20-1 and TRBJ2-1, with D unresolved. Trimming took 3 bases from V and 7 from J, leaving 13 bases between them. Germline-derived CDR1 and CDR2 are DFQATT and SNEGSKA (reference sequence). The CDR3 contains 13 residues. The CDR3 loop reads CSASGSTWNEQFF. The CDR3 nucleotides read TGCAGTGCTAGCGGGTCTACTTGGAATGAGCAGTTCTTC.

This clonotype has a count of ten or more. The chain uses TRBV5-5 and TRBJ1-4; 10 bases line up with TRBD1. Trimming cost V 0 bases and J 11 bases; bases outside gene matches: 7. The CDR3 loop spans 15 amino acids. Germline V gene sequence: CDR1 SGHKS, CDR2 YYEKEE (reference sequence). For the CDR3, the DNA is TGTGCCAGCAGCTTGGTTCCAGGGACAGGGGAGAAACTGTTTTTT. It is translated as CASSLVPGTGEKLFF.

In this sample, this clonotype turned up many times. The rearrangement joins TRBV3-1 to TRBJ1-5; TRBD1 might be the D (5 bases). The germline V gene encodes CDR1 LGHDT and CDR2 YNNKEL (reference sequence). This CDR3 comprises 15 residues. V lost 1 base, J lost 5 bases, and 12 bases lay in between. CDR3 in DNA: TGTGCCAGCAGCCAAGGCACAGGCCAGTATCAGCCCCAGCATTTT. Translating it yields CASSQGTGQYQPQHF.

This clonotype was observed at least ten times. The chain carries TRBV20-1 and TRBJ2-3; a possible D gene is TRBD1 (5 bases). Trimming took 0 bases from V and 1 from J, leaving 8 bases between them. The CDR3 spans 14 residues. CDR1 DFQATT and CDR2 SNEGSKA come from the germline V gene (reference sequence). CDR3 protein: CSARDREGTDTQYF. In DNA, the CDR3 is TGCAGTGCTAGAGACAGGGAAGGCACAGATACGCAGTATTTT.

This clonotype occurred a few times. The chain uses TRBV3-1 and TRBJ2-3, with D tentatively TRBD1 (6 bases). The germline V gene encodes CDR1 LGHDT and CDR2 YNNKEL (reference sequence). The CDR3 runs to 15 residues. Trimming took off 0 bases at V and 5 bases at J, with 12 bases between the two ends. As DNA, the CDR3 is TGTGCCAGCAGCCAAGATGGGGGCCTACGAGATACGCAGTATTTT. Translated: CASSQDGGLRDTQYF.

This clonotype was seen just once. The CDR3 ends on some other residue instead of the conserved phenylalanine or tryptophan, so this is likely a read error. The rearrangement links TRBV7-8 to TRBJ2-1, with unresolved D. Between the trimmed V and J ends, which lost 0 bases and 6 bases, there was a span of 6 bases. The CDR3 has 13 amino acids. The germline V gene has CDR1 SGHVS and CDR2 FQNEAQ. The CDR3 DNA is TGTGCCAGCAGCTTAGCGACCGCCAATGAGCAGTTCCTC. This gives the protein CASSLATANEQFL.

The gene calls are TRBV6-1 and TRBJ1-6; D not certain. V lost 4 bases, J lost 7 bases, and 17 bases lay in between. The germline V gene has CDR1 MNHNS and CDR2 SASEGT. The CDR3 has 16 amino acids. The CDR3 reads CASSVGNPSANSPLHF. CDR3 sequence (DNA): TGTGCCAGCAGTGTGGGGAACCCATCAGCGAATTCACCCCTCCACTTT.